Following are 23 T cell receptor beta chains from one sample sequenced in a study of vaccination and CD4 T cells after COVID-19. Noted treatment: approximately nine-day PBMC culture with coronavirus spike peptide pools or control peptides (ViraFEST assay). Researchers used the Oncomine TCR Beta short-read assay to sequence DNA from cultured CD4+ T cells. MiXCR, applied by TCRdb to the PCR reads, yields one record per CDR3 protein. This sample has more than 10,000 distinct CDR3 sequences, with approximately 63% found just once. These receptors are not linked to any known antigen. The sequenced sample consisted of CD4+ T cells from blood, cultured in vitro. These receptors came from a human donor who had recovered from COVID-19.

The gene calls are TRBV6-2 or TRBV6-3 and TRBJ1-2, with TRBD1 matching over 7 bases. After removal of 6 bases from V and 5 bases from J, the junction contained 9 bases not matched to a gene. This CDR3 comprises 14 residues. The germline gives CDR1 MNHEY, CDR2 SVGEGT. The CDR3 region is CASSSTGTAYGYTF. The CDR3 DNA follows: TGTGCCAGCAGCTCCACCGGGACAGCATATGGCTACACCTTC.

This clonotype turned up a few times. The chain carries TRBV7-6 and TRBJ2-3, with 16 bases aligning to TRBD2. After removal of 4 bases from V and 1 base from J, the junction contained 5 bases not matched to a gene. There are 18 residues in the CDR3. Germline values: CDR1 SGHVS, CDR2 FNYEAQ. The CDR3: CASSSPGLAGGRTDTQYF. In DNA, the CDR3 is TGTGCCAGCAGCTCGCCGGGACTAGCGGGGGGGCGCACAGATACGCAGTATTTT.

Of note for this clonotype: One end of the junction fails to match germline, which may point to a read error. The chain is built from TRBV5-3 and TRBJ2-5; D remains unclear. TRBV5-3 is placed among ORFs of uncertain function. The CDR3 is 15 amino acids. The CDR3 DNA follows: TGTGCCAGCAGCTTGCCGCAGTTAGGGCGGGAGACCCAGTACTTC. This codes for CASSLPQLGRETQYF.

This rearrangement joins TRBV20-1 to TRBJ2-2; no reliable D call. The CDR3 length is 14 residues. Between the trimmed V and J ends, which lost 3 bases and 0 bases, there was a span of 8 bases. The germline V gene encodes CDR1 DFQATT and CDR2 SNEGSKA (reference sequence). The CDR3 is CSARGEPNTGELFF. The CDR3 region has the DNA TGCAGTGCTAGGGGTGAACCGAACACCGGGGAGCTGTTTTTT.

This clonotype was seen a handful of times. The chain is built from TRBV20-1 and TRBJ1-1; no clear D gene. The CDR3 extends over 13 amino acids. V lost 3 bases, J lost 0 bases, and 8 bases lay in between. Germline V gives CDR1 DFQATT, CDR2 SNEGSKA (reference sequence). The CDR3 DNA follows: TGCAGTGCTAGCAGAGCCATGAACACTGAAGCTTTCTTT. As protein: CSASRAMNTEAFF.

This chain uses TRBV15 with TRBJ2-7; D remains unclear. The V gene lost 8 bases and the J gene lost 1 base, with 15 bases spanning the gap. Germline CDR1 LNHNV, CDR2 YYDKDF (reference sequence). This CDR3 is 14 amino acids long. The chain's CDR3 is CATAVSRSSYEQYF. The CDR3 nucleotides read TGTGCCACCGCGGTATCCCGAAGTTCCTACGAGCAGTACTTC.

This clonotype came up a few times. The chain has TRBV6-1 and TRBJ1-5, with D uncertain. Trimming removed 9 bases at V and 0 bases at J, with 9 bases between. The CDR3 runs to 13 residues. From germline, CDR1 is MNHNS and CDR2 SASEGT. The DNA for the CDR3 is TGTGCCAGTCAGGCGGATAGCAATCAGCCCCAGCATTTT. Translated: CASQADSNQPQHF.

The chain couples TRBV11-2 to TRBJ2-2, with TRBD2 matching 11 bases. CDR1 is SGHAT, CDR2 FQNNGV, per germline. This CDR3 has 16 amino acids. V lost 5 bases and J lost 7; bases outside the gene matches: 9. The CDR3 loop reads CASSVLAGGRNGELFF. CDR3 nucleotide sequence: TGTGCCAGCAGCGTCTTAGCGGGGGGGCGGAACGGGGAGCTGTTTTTT.

The chain employs TRBV4-3 and TRBJ2-1, with D maybe TRBD2 (6 bases). The CDR3 loop spans 17 amino acids. CDR1 and CDR2 (germline): LGHNA, YSLEER. V gave up 0 bases and J gave up 9 bases, with 21 bases separating them. The CDR3 region has the DNA TGCGCCAGCAGCCAAGATGCGGGATTCGGGCTTACGGTTGAGCAGTTCTTC. Translating it yields CASSQDAGFGLTVEQFF.

J is TRBJ2-2 and V is TRBV6-2 or TRBV6-3; TRBD2 aligns across 7 bases. The germline V gene encodes CDR1 MNHEY and CDR2 SVGEGT. V was clipped by 4 bases and J by 2 bases; unmatched bases: 19. This CDR3 contains 20 residues. CDR3 in DNA: TGTGCCAGCAGTTTCAAACGACTAGCAGGCCGTACCTCAAACACCGGGGAGCTGTTTTTT. This codes for CASSFKRLAGRTSNTGELFF.

This clonotype ranks as medium-sized. The chain couples TRBV7-6 to TRBJ1-1, with D hard to call. This CDR3 spans 12 amino acids. V lost 1 base, J lost 3 bases, and 3 bases lay in between. The germline CDR1 and CDR2 sequences are SGHVS and FNYEAQ. The CDR3 loop is CASSLVDTEAFF. DNA of the CDR3: TGTGCCAGCAGCTTAGTGGACACTGAAGCTTTCTTT. Full variable domain (rest looked up from reference TRBV7-6 and TRBJ1-1): GAGVSQSPRYKVTKRGQDVALRCDPISGHVSLYWYRQALGQGPEFLTYFNYEAQQDKSGLPNDRFSAERPEGSISTLTIQRTEQRDSAMYRCASSLVDTEAFFGQGTRLTVV.

The J gene is TRBJ1-1, the V gene TRBV20-1; D not resolved. This CDR3 region has 12 residues. CDR1 and CDR2 (germline): DFQATT, SNEGSKA (reference sequence). V was trimmed by 1 base and J by 7 bases, leaving 10 bases between them. The CDR3 loop reads CSARGSTHEAFF. CDR3 in DNA: TGCAGTGCTAGAGGGAGCACCCATGAAGCTTTCTTT.

This clonotype was seen only once. The chain joins TRBV20-1 to TRBJ2-7; TRBD1 matches at 7 bases. CDR1 and CDR2 from the germline V gene are DFQATT and SNEGSKA (reference sequence). This CDR3 spans 12 amino acids. J was trimmed by 0 bases and V by 6 bases; bases with no gene match: 2. The CDR3 DNA reads TGCAGTGCACGGGACAGCTCCTACGAGCAGTACTTC. Translated: CSARDSSYEQYF.

The V and J genes are TRBV7-2 and TRBJ2-5; maybe TRBD2 (6 bases). The CDR3 contains 15 residues. V was pared by 5 bases and J by 2 bases, with 15 bases between. Germline V lookup: CDR1 SGHTA, CDR2 FQGNSA. In DNA, the CDR3 is TGTGCCAGCAGCCTCACCGGGACTGCACAAGAGACCCAGTACTTC. Amino acids: CASSLTGTAQETQYF.

This clonotype was counted a few times. The rearrangement joins TRBV6-1 to TRBJ1-2; D ambiguous. Germline loops: CDR1 MNHNS, CDR2 SASEGT. This CDR3 comprises 12 residues. The ends were cut back, 7 bases at V and 6 bases at J, with 12 bases in the middle. CDR3 residues: CASTRSGDGYTF. The CDR3 DNA sequence: TGTGCCAGCACGCGCAGTGGGGATGGCTACACCTTC.

This chain links TRBV10-3 with TRBJ2-2; 7 nucleotides agree with TRBD1. After removal of 6 bases from V and 2 bases from J, the junction contained 6 bases not matched to a gene. This CDR3 contains 15 residues. Germline lookup yields CDR1 ENHRY and CDR2 SYGVKD. The CDR3 coding sequence is TGTGCCATCAGCTCCGGGACAGAAAACACCGGGGAGCTGTTTTTT. It translates to CAISSGTENTGELFF.

The J gene is TRBJ1-2, the V gene TRBV2, with 12 positions matching TRBD1. Germline assignment: CDR1 SNHLY and CDR2 FYNNEI. CDR3 size: 22 residues. The ends lost 0 bases at V and 4 bases at J; junction bases unmatched: 21. The CDR3 reads CASSEAPGGRPGTGGGGYGYTF. The CDR3, as DNA: TGTGCCAGCAGTGAAGCCCCCGGGGGACGTCCCGGGACAGGGGGCGGCGGCTATGGCTACACCTTC.

This clonotype was observed a single time. V is TRBV28 and J is TRBJ1-1; D uncertain. This CDR3 has 13 residues. The germline gives CDR1 MDHEN, CDR2 SYDVKM. Between the trimmed V and J ends, which lost 6 bases and 7 bases, there was a span of 15 bases. The CDR3 coding sequence is TGTGCCAGCAGCCCTCCGGCAGTTAGTGAAGCTTTCTTT. Residues: CASSPPAVSEAFF.

This chain uses TRBV20-1 with TRBJ1-5; 8 bases are shared with TRBD1. Per germline, CDR1 DFQATT and CDR2 SNEGSKA (reference sequence). This CDR3 contains 14 residues. V was pared by 5 bases and J by 2 bases, with 5 bases of the junction left unmatched. The CDR3 nucleotides are TGCAGTGCTGGGGACAGGCGCGGCAATCAGCCCCAGCATTTT. Its translation is CSAGDRRGNQPQHF.

The J gene is TRBJ2-2, the V gene TRBV6-1; 8 bases align to TRBD1. Germline V gives CDR1 MNHNS, CDR2 SASEGT. The CDR3 covers 14 residues. With 8 bases clipped from V and 5 bases from J, the junction kept 7 bases outside the gene matches. CDR3 residues: CASSRTGRTGELFF. The CDR3 DNA reads TGTGCCAGCTCCCGGACAGGGCGAACCGGGGAGCTGTTTTTT.

This chain links TRBV20-1 with TRBJ2-2, with D possibly being TRBD2 (5 bases). This CDR3 spans 15 amino acids. V shed 1 base and J shed 4 bases, with 13 bases lying between them. Looked up from germline, CDR1 is DFQATT and CDR2 is SNEGSKA (reference sequence). The CDR3 region is CSARADVGGTGELFF. DNA of the CDR3: TGCAGTGCTAGAGCCGACGTAGGAGGCACCGGGGAGCTGTTTTTT.

This clonotype was seen a handful of times. This chain links TRBV6-2 or TRBV6-3 with TRBJ1-5; D gene ambiguous. The CDR3 extends over 14 amino acids. V lost 3 bases and J 3 bases, leaving 9 bases between the germline ends. Germline V gene lookup returns CDR1 MNHEY and CDR2 SVGEGT. CDR3 protein: CASSYGRINQPQHF. The CDR3 DNA reads as TGTGCCAGCAGTTATGGACGGATCAATCAGCCCCAGCATTTT.

This clonotype was counted a single time. The chain links TRBV19 to TRBJ2-2; 7 bases match TRBD1. Looked up from germline, CDR1 is LNHDA and CDR2 is SQIVND (reference sequence). J gave up 6 bases and V 3 bases, and 7 bases lay outside the gene matches. The CDR3 length is 15 residues. The CDR3 sequence is CASSIRQGLPGELFF. CDR3 nucleotides: TGTGCCAGTAGTATCCGACAGGGTCTCCCCGGGGAGCTGTTTTTT.